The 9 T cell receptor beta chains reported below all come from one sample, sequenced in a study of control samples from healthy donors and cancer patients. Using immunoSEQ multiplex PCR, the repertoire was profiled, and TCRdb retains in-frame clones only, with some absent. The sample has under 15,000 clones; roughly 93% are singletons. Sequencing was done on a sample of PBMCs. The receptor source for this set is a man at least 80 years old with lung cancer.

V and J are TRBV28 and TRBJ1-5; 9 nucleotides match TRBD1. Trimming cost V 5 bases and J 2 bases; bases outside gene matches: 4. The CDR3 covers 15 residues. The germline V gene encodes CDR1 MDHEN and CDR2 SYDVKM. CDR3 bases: TGTGCCAGCAGTCCTACAGGGGGCGGCAATCAGCCCCAGCATTTT. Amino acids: CASSPTGGGNQPQHF.

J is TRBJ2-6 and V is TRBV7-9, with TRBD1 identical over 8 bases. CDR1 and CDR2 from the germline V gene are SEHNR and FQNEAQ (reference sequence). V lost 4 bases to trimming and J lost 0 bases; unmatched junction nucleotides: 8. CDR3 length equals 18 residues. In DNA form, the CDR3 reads TGTGCCAGCAGCTCAGGGGGCCCTCTCCTCTCTGGGGCCAACGTCCTGACTTTC. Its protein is CASSSGGPLLSGANVLTF.

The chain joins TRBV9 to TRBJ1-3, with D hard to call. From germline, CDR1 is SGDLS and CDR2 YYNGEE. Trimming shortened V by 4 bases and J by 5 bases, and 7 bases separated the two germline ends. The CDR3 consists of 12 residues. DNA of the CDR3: TGTGCCAGCAGCTCGGGGAGAAACACCATATATTTT. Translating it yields CASSSGRNTIYF.

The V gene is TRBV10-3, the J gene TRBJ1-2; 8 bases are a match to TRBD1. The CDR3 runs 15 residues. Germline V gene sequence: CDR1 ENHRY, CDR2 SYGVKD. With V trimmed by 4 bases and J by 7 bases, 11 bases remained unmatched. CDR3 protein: CAISVLQGVSAGYTF. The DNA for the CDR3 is TGTGCCATCAGTGTGTTACAGGGGGTCTCCGCTGGCTACACCTTC.

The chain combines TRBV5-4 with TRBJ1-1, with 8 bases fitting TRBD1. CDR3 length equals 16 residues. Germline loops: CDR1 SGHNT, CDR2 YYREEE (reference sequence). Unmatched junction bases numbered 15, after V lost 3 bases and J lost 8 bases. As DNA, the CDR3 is TGTGCCAGCAGCTATTCCGGGACAGGATTCTTGACGGAAGCTTTCTTT. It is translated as CASSYSGTGFLTEAFF.

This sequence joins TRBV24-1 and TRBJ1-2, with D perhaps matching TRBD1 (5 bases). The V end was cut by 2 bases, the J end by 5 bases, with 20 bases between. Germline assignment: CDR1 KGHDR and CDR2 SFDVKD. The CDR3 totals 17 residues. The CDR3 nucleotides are TGTGCCACCAGTGATTCTATCCCCACGGCAGGGATTTATGGCTACACCTTC. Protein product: CATSDSIPTAGIYGYTF.

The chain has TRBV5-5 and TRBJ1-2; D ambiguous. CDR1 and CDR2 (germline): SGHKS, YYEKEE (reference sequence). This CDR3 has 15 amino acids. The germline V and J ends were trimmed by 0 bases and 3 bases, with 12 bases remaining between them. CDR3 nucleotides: TGTGCCAGCAGCTTGGGTGGAGGACCGGACTATGGCTACACCTTC. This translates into CASSLGGGPDYGYTF.

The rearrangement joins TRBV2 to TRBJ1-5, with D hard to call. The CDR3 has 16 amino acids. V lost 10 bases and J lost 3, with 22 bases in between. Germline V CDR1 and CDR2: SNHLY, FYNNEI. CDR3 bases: TGTGCCACCACCTTAGGCCCCATACAATACAATCAGCCCCAGCATTTT. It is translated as CATTLGPIQYNQPQHF.

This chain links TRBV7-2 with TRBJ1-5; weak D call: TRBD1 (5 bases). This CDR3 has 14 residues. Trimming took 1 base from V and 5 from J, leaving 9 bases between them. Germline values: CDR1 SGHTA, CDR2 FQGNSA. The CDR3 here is CASSLVATDQPQHF. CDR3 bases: TGTGCCAGCAGCTTAGTCGCGACAGATCAGCCCCAGCATTTT.